A single sample is the source of the 18 T cell receptor beta chains below, sequenced in a study of molecular identifiers for immune sequencing clone quantification. TCRdb redid the calling of the PCR reads with MiXCR, one entry per CDR3 protein. This sample carries approximately 670,000 distinct CDR3 sequences, just under 20% of them seen once, and the ten largest clones take 0.85% to 0.9%. Sequencing was performed on naive CD8+ T cells from blood, with Jurkat cell RNA spiked in. As to subset: FACS-sorted CD8+CD4-CCR7+CD45RA+ naive T cells. The receptors were gathered from a human donor in good health. Some libraries in this study had Jurkat cell RNA spiked in.

The chain joins TRBV7-9 to TRBJ1-2; 10 bases align to TRBD1. Germline CDR1 reads SEHNR; CDR2 reads FQNEAQ (reference sequence). Germline trimming cut 1 base from V and 6 bases from J; bases unmatched to any gene: 2. This CDR3 spans 14 amino acids. CDR3 sequence (DNA): TGTGCCAGCAGCTTAGAGGGACAGGGGAATGGCTACACCTTC. The encoded protein is CASSLEGQGNGYTF.

Turning to this clonotype: A read error may explain this, as a much larger clone is one base away. The chain links TRBV7-9 to TRBJ1-1, with unresolved D. V was trimmed by 7 bases and J by 11 bases, leaving 11 bases between them. Germline CDR1 reads SEHNR; CDR2 reads FQNEAQ (reference sequence). This CDR3 is 10 amino acids long. CDR3 DNA sequence: TGTGCCAGCAACTCCCCGAGCGCTTTCTTT. This gives the protein CASNSPSAFF.

The table lists this clonotype with many counts. V is TRBV29-1 and J is TRBJ1-3; D remains ambiguous. The CDR3 totals 14 residues. The germline gives CDR1 SQVTM, CDR2 ANQGSEA. Trimming cost V 3 bases and J 0 bases, with 9 bases left between them. The chain's CDR3 is CSVEGRRSGNTIYF. In DNA form, the CDR3 reads TGCAGCGTTGAGGGCAGACGCTCTGGAAACACCATATATTTT.

This clonotype came up a few times. This sequence joins TRBV4-1 and TRBJ2-1; unclear D gene. In germline, CDR1 is MGHRA, CDR2 YSYEKL. V gave up 1 base and J gave up 10 bases, with 8 bases separating them. The CDR3 runs 12 residues. The chain's CDR3 is CASSQGIGEQFF. The CDR3 DNA reads as TGCGCCAGCAGCCAAGGAATAGGGGAGCAGTTCTTC.

This clonotype was seen repeatedly, ten times or more. The V and J genes are TRBV25-1 and TRBJ2-5; unclear D gene. Trimming pared 4 bases from V and 7 bases from J, leaving 10 bases between. The germline V gene has CDR1 MGHDK and CDR2 SYGVNS. This CDR3 has 12 residues. The CDR3 DNA is TGTGCCAGCAGTGTAGGTTCTGGGACCCAGTACTTC. This translates into CASSVGSGTQYF.

About this clonotype: This sequence may be a read error, since a much larger clone differs from it by one base. The chain joins TRBV27 to TRBJ1-6; 9 bases line up with TRBD1. The J segment lost 14 bases and the V segment lost 8 bases, leaving 10 bases of the junction unmatched. This CDR3 spans 13 amino acids. Germline CDR1 and CDR2: MNHEY and SMNVEV (reference sequence). The DNA of the CDR3 is TGTGCCAGCCCGTTAGGACAGGGGAGTACCCTCCACTTT. This sequence encodes CASPLGQGSTLHF.

CDR3 sequence (DNA): TGTGCCAGCAGCAGAGGGGCTAGCGGGGGGGCCTTGGATACGCAGTATTTT. Protein product: CASSRGASGGALDTQYF. The chain uses TRBV7-8 and TRBJ2-3; 12 nucleotides agree with TRBD2. CDR1 SGHVS and CDR2 FQNEAQ come from the germline V gene. J gave up 6 bases and V 5 bases, and 12 bases lay outside the gene matches. The CDR3 contains 17 residues.

The chain has TRBV12-3 or TRBV12-4 and TRBJ2-5, with 13 bases matching TRBD2. The CDR3 is 19 amino acids. V lost 4 bases to trimming and J lost 2 bases; unmatched junction nucleotides: 13. CDR3 in amino acids: CASSSWTSGGVVGQETQYF. The CDR3, as DNA: TGTGCCAGCAGTTCCTGGACTAGCGGGGGAGTCGTGGGACAAGAGACCCAGTACTTC.

This clonotype appeared a few times. The gene calls are TRBV27 and TRBJ2-7; 9 nucleotides line up with TRBD1. The germline V gene encodes CDR1 MNHEY and CDR2 SMNVEV (reference sequence). This CDR3 comprises 15 residues. The junction had 8 bases not matched to a gene; V was cut back by 5 bases and J by 3 bases. CDR3 in amino acids: CASSPATGGGYEQYF. The CDR3 DNA is TGTGCCAGCAGTCCGGCCACAGGGGGCGGCTACGAGCAGTACTTC.

DNA of the CDR3: TGTGCCACCAGCGGGTGGTCGGAGGAGCAGTTCTTC. Protein sequence: CATSGWSEEQFF. The genes are TRBV15 and TRBJ2-1; no clear D gene. V gave up 5 bases and J gave up 10 bases, with 12 bases separating them. This CDR3 is 12 amino acids long. Germline assignment: CDR1 LNHNV and CDR2 YYDKDF (reference sequence).

Details on this clonotype: This may come from a read error, since a much larger clone is one base off. The missing conserved phenylalanine or tryptophan at the end of this CDR3 makes a read error likely. The CDR3 loop reads CASSPYTRGSYEQYS. DNA for the CDR3: TGTGCCAGTAGCCCCTACACAAGAGGGTCCTACGAGCAGTACTCC. The chain recombines TRBV19 with TRBJ2-7, with TRBD2 as a possible D gene (5 bases). V lost 6 bases to trimming and J lost 1 base, with 16 bases between them. Germline CDR1 LNHDA, CDR2 SQIVND (reference sequence). The length of the CDR3 is 15 residues.

This clonotype appeared many times. The chain carries TRBV7-9 and TRBJ1-6, with D unresolved. With 4 bases removed from V and 15 bases from J, the gap between germline ends came to 19 bases. The CDR3 consists of 14 residues. CDR1 and CDR2 from the germline V gene are SEHNR and FQNEAQ (reference sequence). The CDR3 sequence: CASSSATSWGVLHF. CDR3 nucleotide sequence: TGTGCCAGCAGCTCCGCGACAAGCTGGGGAGTCCTCCACTTT.

There are a few counts of this clonotype. The rearrangement links TRBV11-2 to TRBJ2-5; possibly TRBD1 for D (7 bases). The CDR3 runs 16 residues. Germline V gene sequence: CDR1 SGHAT, CDR2 FQNNGV. V lost 5 bases and J 9 bases, leaving 25 bases between the germline ends. The CDR3, as DNA: TGTGCCAGCAGCCCGGGGGCCGACCAGGGGGTTTGGGCCCAGTACTTC. This encodes CASSPGADQGVWAQYF.

Ten or more counts support this clonotype. The chain links TRBV29-1 to TRBJ2-5, with 16 bases aligning to TRBD2. J gave up 3 bases and V 0 bases, and 13 bases lay outside the gene matches. This CDR3 contains 20 residues. In germline, CDR1 is SQVTM, CDR2 ANQGSEA. The CDR3 protein is CSVEDLSGLAGGPVEETQYF. For the CDR3, the DNA is TGCAGCGTTGAAGATCTCTCGGGACTAGCGGGAGGGCCGGTGGAAGAGACCCAGTACTTC.

Worth noting for this clonotype: One end of the junction fails to match germline, which may point to a read error. The rearrangement joins TRBV20-1 to TRBJ1-5; D unresolved. Germline V gives CDR1 DFQATT, CDR2 SNEGSKA (reference sequence). CDR3 length: 16 amino acids. The CDR3 nucleotides are TGCAATGCTAGATTGTTGAACGAGAATAGCAATCAGCCCCAGCATTTT. Translating it yields CNARLLNENSNQPQHF.

This clonotype was found many times. The J gene is TRBJ1-1, the V gene TRBV29-1; tentative D call: TRBD1 (6 bases). The CDR3 extends over 14 amino acids. Per germline, CDR1 SQVTM and CDR2 ANQGSEA. With 3 bases removed from V and 0 bases from J, the gap between germline ends came to 11 bases. The CDR3 region has the DNA TGCAGCGTTGATGTGCGGGACATGAACACTGAAGCTTTCTTT. Protein: CSVDVRDMNTEAFF.

In this sample, this clonotype turned up a few times. This chain links TRBV18 with TRBJ2-1; D is uncertain. Germline CDR1 is KGHSH and CDR2 is LQKENI. The CDR3 spans 12 residues. With 3 bases removed from V and 8 bases from J, the gap between germline ends came to 8 bases. In DNA form, the CDR3 reads TGTGCCAGCTCACCTAACCCCCATGAGCAGTTCTTC. Translation gives CASSPNPHEQFF.

V and J are TRBV30 and TRBJ1-2; TRBD1 matches 8 bases. The trim removed 2 bases at V and 7 bases at J, leaving 6 bases unmatched. Germline loops: CDR1 GTSNPN, CDR2 SVGIG (reference sequence). The CDR3 extends over 13 amino acids. Here the CDR3 reads CAWSFTGGVGYTF. CDR3 bases: TGTGCCTGGAGTTTCACAGGGGGGGTTGGCTACACCTTC. Filled out from reference TRBV30 and TRBJ1-2, the complete variable domain reads SQTIHQWPATLVQPVGSPLSLECTVEGTSNPNLYWYRQAAGRGLQLLFYSVGIGQISSEVPQNLSASRPQDRQFILSSKKLLLSDSGFYLCAWSFTGGVGYTFGSGTRLTVV.